This is a list of T cell receptor beta chains from one sample in a study of blood T cell repertoires in COVID-19. Profiled with immunoSEQ multiplex PCR; TCRdb holds only in-frame clones, not every one. Counted here are about 13,000 clones, approximately 78% occurring once; the ten biggest clones make up 30% to 35%. Material: peripheral blood. These receptors came from a human donor in a cohort sampled during active COVID-19. CDR3s include the opening cysteine and the closing phenylalanine or tryptophan. Each record gives: D gene, V gene, clone size, CDR3 length, J gene, CDR3 protein, CDR3 DNA. D genes are given only for firm matches. Not every row has a clone size; where given, it reads once, few, many or a size class.

D gene: TRBD1
V gene: TRBV6-5
clone size: .
CDR3 length: 14
J gene: TRBJ1-1
CDR3 protein: CASINRGKNTEAFF
CDR3 DNA: TGTGCCAGCATAAACAGGGGCAAGAACACTGAAGCTTTCTTT

D gene: .
V gene: TRBV19
clone size: .
CDR3 length: 12
J gene: TRBJ2-3
CDR3 protein: CASSIRGDTQYF
CDR3 DNA: TGTGCCAGTAGTATTAGGGGAGATACGCAGTATTTT

D gene: TRBD2
V gene: TRBV19
clone size: few
CDR3 length: 15
J gene: TRBJ2-1
CDR3 protein: CASSILAGGRYEQFF
CDR3 DNA: TGTGCCAGTAGTATACTAGCGGGGGGGCGATATGAGCAGTTCTTC

D gene: .
V gene: TRBV6-5
clone size: once
CDR3 length: 14
J gene: TRBJ1-6
CDR3 protein: CASSSTGGNSPLHF
CDR3 DNA: TGTGCCAGCAGTAGTACGGGAGGTAATTCACCCCTCCACTTT

D gene: .
V gene: TRBV18
clone size: once
CDR3 length: 16
J gene: TRBJ1-2
CDR3 protein: CASSPRGAGLSYGYTF
CDR3 DNA: TGTGCCAGCTCACCTCGCGGGGCAGGCCTAAGCTATGGCTACACCTTC

D gene: TRBD1
V gene: TRBV5-1
clone size: .
CDR3 length: 13
J gene: TRBJ1-1
CDR3 protein: CASSFTGVPEAFF
CDR3 DNA: TGCGCCAGCAGCTTTACAGGGGTCCCTGAAGCTTTCTTT

D gene: TRBD1
V gene: TRBV5-1
clone size: .
CDR3 length: 11
J gene: TRBJ1-1
CDR3 protein: CASSDSGGAFF
CDR3 DNA: TGCGCCAGCAGCGATTCAGGGGGAGCTTTCTTT

D gene: TRBD1
V gene: TRBV6-5
clone size: .
CDR3 length: 13
J gene: TRBJ2-7
CDR3 protein: CASRREGGDEQYF
CDR3 DNA: TGTGCCAGCAGAAGGGAAGGGGGCGACGAGCAGTACTTC

D gene: TRBD1
V gene: TRBV11-2
clone size: medium-sized
CDR3 length: 16
J gene: TRBJ1-3
CDR3 protein: CASSSGQGAIGNTIYF
CDR3 DNA: TGTGCCAGCAGCTCGGGACAGGGGGCAATTGGAAACACCATATATTTT

D gene: .
V gene: TRBV4-1
clone size: .
CDR3 length: 16
J gene: TRBJ1-6
CDR3 protein: CASSPAIGRDNSPLHF
CDR3 DNA: TGCGCCAGCAGCCCTGCTATTGGCAGGGATAATTCACCCCTCCACTTT

D gene: TRBD1
V gene: TRBV6-1
clone size: .
CDR3 length: 16
J gene: TRBJ1-4
CDR3 protein: CASSAIQGAPNEKLFF
CDR3 DNA: TGTGCCAGCAGTGCAATACAGGGGGCCCCTAATGAAAAACTGTTTTTT

D gene: .
V gene: TRBV27
clone size: few
CDR3 length: 14
J gene: TRBJ2-2
CDR3 protein: CASTLLGGTGELFF
CDR3 DNA: TGTGCCAGCACTCTCCTGGGGGGCACCGGGGAGCTGTTTTTT

D gene: .
V gene: TRBV6-5
clone size: .
CDR3 length: 15
J gene: TRBJ1-2
CDR3 protein: CASSYGRTTNYGYTF
CDR3 DNA: TGTGCCAGCAGTTATGGCCGGACTACTAACTATGGCTACACCTTC

D gene: TRBD1
V gene: TRBV7-9
clone size: .
CDR3 length: 16
J gene: TRBJ2-2
CDR3 protein: CASTPPGQENTGELFF
CDR3 DNA: TGTGCCAGCACCCCACCGGGACAGGAGAACACCGGGGAGCTGTTTTTT

D gene: TRBD1
V gene: TRBV29-1
clone size: .
CDR3 length: 13
J gene: TRBJ2-7
CDR3 protein: CSVGRGLSYEQYF
CDR3 DNA: TGCAGCGTTGGCAGGGGGCTAAGCTACGAGCAGTACTTC

D gene: TRBD2
V gene: TRBV5-5
clone size: .
CDR3 length: 16
J gene: TRBJ2-1
CDR3 protein: CASSPRLAYSYNEQFF
CDR3 DNA: TGTGCCAGCAGCCCGAGACTAGCGTATTCCTACAATGAGCAGTTCTTC

D gene: .
V gene: TRBV6-5
clone size: .
CDR3 length: 16
J gene: TRBJ1-6
CDR3 protein: CASSYVRGGGSSPLHF
CDR3 DNA: TGTGCCAGCAGTTACGTTAGGGGGGGCGGGAGTTCACCCCTCCACTTT

D gene: TRBD1
V gene: TRBV5-1
clone size: .
CDR3 length: 13
J gene: TRBJ2-1
CDR3 protein: CASGRDSYNEQFF
CDR3 DNA: TGCGCCAGCGGCCGGGACAGCTACAATGAGCAGTTCTTC

D gene: .
V gene: TRBV7-2
clone size: .
CDR3 length: 14
J gene: TRBJ1-5
CDR3 protein: CASSSRTGNQPQHF
CDR3 DNA: TGTGCCAGCAGCTCCCGGACAGGCAATCAGCCCCAGCATTTT

D gene: .
V gene: TRBV15
clone size: .
CDR3 length: 13
J gene: TRBJ1-5
CDR3 protein: CATSDGLTLSQHF
CDR3 DNA: TGTGCCACCAGCGACGGACTCACCCTGTCCCAGCATTTT

D gene: TRBD1
V gene: TRBV6-5
clone size: .
CDR3 length: 13
J gene: TRBJ1-2
CDR3 protein: CASSYSTGLGYTF
CDR3 DNA: TGTGCCAGCAGTTACTCGACAGGGTTGGGCTACACCTTC

D gene: .
V gene: TRBV4-2
clone size: .
CDR3 length: 13
J gene: TRBJ2-7
CDR3 protein: CASSQGGSYEQYF
CDR3 DNA: TGTGCCAGCAGCCAAGGAGGGTCCTACGAGCAGTACTTC

D gene: TRBD2
V gene: TRBV5-1
clone size: .
CDR3 length: 16
J gene: TRBJ2-3
CDR3 protein: CASSLASGGVTDTQYF
CDR3 DNA: TGCGCCAGCAGCTTGGCTAGCGGGGGGGTAACAGATACGCAGTATTTT

D gene: TRBD1
V gene: TRBV5-1
clone size: .
CDR3 length: 14
J gene: TRBJ2-5
CDR3 protein: CASSQGQGGETQYF
CDR3 DNA: TGCGCCAGCAGCCAGGGACAGGGGGGAGAGACCCAGTACTTC

D gene: .
V gene: TRBV3-1/TRBV3-2
clone size: few
CDR3 length: 11
J gene: TRBJ1-3
CDR3 protein: CASSQANTIYF
CDR3 DNA: TGTGCCAGCAGCCAAGCGAACACCATATATTTT

D gene: .
V gene: TRBV6-5
clone size: .
CDR3 length: 15
J gene: TRBJ1-6
CDR3 protein: CASSLLQGSQAPLHF
CDR3 DNA: TGTGCCAGCAGCCTACTACAGGGATCTCAGGCACCCCTCCACTTT

D gene: TRBD1
V gene: TRBV27
clone size: .
CDR3 length: 16
J gene: TRBJ2-1
CDR3 protein: CASSSLTGGTYNEQFF
CDR3 DNA: TGTGCCAGCAGTTCACTCACAGGGGGCACCTACAATGAGCAGTTCTTC

D gene: TRBD1
V gene: TRBV5-5
clone size: .
CDR3 length: 16
J gene: TRBJ2-7
CDR3 protein: CASSSMMDRTGYEQYF
CDR3 DNA: TGTGCCAGCAGCTCGATGATGGACAGGACGGGATACGAGCAGTACTTC

D gene: .
V gene: TRBV7-6
clone size: .
CDR3 length: 15
J gene: TRBJ1-2
CDR3 protein: CASSSRVATNYGYTF
CDR3 DNA: TGTGCCAGCAGCTCCAGGGTGGCGACTAACTATGGCTACACCTTC

D gene: TRBD1
V gene: TRBV6-5
clone size: .
CDR3 length: 15
J gene: TRBJ2-4
CDR3 protein: CASRSGQGAGNIQYF
CDR3 DNA: TGTGCCAGCAGATCGGGACAGGGGGCAGGAAACATTCAGTACTTC

D gene: TRBD1
V gene: TRBV10-1
clone size: .
CDR3 length: 14
J gene: TRBJ2-1
CDR3 protein: CASSKSGTDNEQFF
CDR3 DNA: TGCGCCAGCTCTAAGTCTGGGACAGATAATGAGCAGTTCTTC

D gene: .
V gene: TRBV21-1
clone size: .
CDR3 length: 15
J gene: TRBJ2-3
CDR3 protein: CASSTQTELGDTQYF
CDR3 DNA: TGTGCCAGCAGCACTCAGACAGAGCTTGGGGATACGCAGTATTTT